The 32 T cell receptor beta chains given below trace back to one sample, sequenced in a study of T cells in Graves' hyperthyroidism and ophthalmopathy (dated by TCRdb to about 2019). Library prep was done by multiplex PCR. The listed sequencing device is Illumina HiSeq 2000. Amplification of TCR beta CDR3 regions was carried out from RNA transcripts. The first round of RT-PCR for the TCR CDR3 was performed with the HTBI primer set and the Qiagen OneStep RT-PCR kit. The raw public data were reprocessed by TCRdb itself: fastp quality trimming at Q25, MiXCR clonotype calling, in-frame beta chains only. One record per CDR3 amino acid sequence lists the most common genes and DNA. The sample yields roughly 640,000 distinct CDR3 sequences; approximately 16% were counted once. Around 3.5% of the sample is in the top ten clones. Sequences were obtained from blood. The receptor set was obtained from a woman aged 40 to 50 with Graves' ophthalmopathy.

This clonotype has a count of ten or more. The genes are TRBV2 and TRBJ2-7, with 10 bases fitting TRBD1. The CDR3 totals 14 residues. CDR1 is SNHLY and CDR2 is FYNNEI in the germline V gene. V was pared by 7 bases and J by 2 bases, with 5 bases of the junction left unmatched. CDR3 coding DNA: TGTGCCAGCACCCGGACAGGGGGGACCTACGAGCAGTACTTC. Its protein is CASTRTGGTYEQYF.

In its sample, this clonotype was seen many times. V is TRBV30 and J is TRBJ2-1, with 8 bases aligning to TRBD2. The germline gives CDR1 GTSNPN, CDR2 SVGIG (reference sequence). The CDR3 runs 14 residues. Germline trimming cut 2 bases from V and 10 bases from J; bases unmatched to any gene: 10. The CDR3 DNA is TGTGCCTGGAGTTGGGAGGTAGCGGGATCCGAGCAGTTCTTC. It codes for CAWSWEVAGSEQFF.

The chain links TRBV5-1 to TRBJ2-3; D is ambiguous. Trimming stripped 2 bases from V and 2 bases from J, with 15 bases between. The CDR3 is 16 amino acids. Germline V lookup: CDR1 SGHRS, CDR2 YFSETQ. The CDR3 DNA sequence: TGCGCCAGCAGCTTTACGTCAGCCTCGGACACAGATACGCAGTATTTT. It is translated as CASSFTSASDTDTQYF.

The chain recombines TRBV28 with TRBJ2-3; a weak D match, TRBD2 (6 bases). Germline CDR1 is MDHEN and CDR2 is SYDVKM. V gave up 6 bases and J gave up 6 bases, with 22 bases separating them. This CDR3 has 16 amino acids. CDR3 DNA sequence: TGTGCCAGCAGCCCCGTAGCGGAGCAGTATATGGATACGCAGTATTTT. This sequence encodes CASSPVAEQYMDTQYF.

Many counts were recorded for this clonotype. This CDR3 reads CSATPQDSSYEQYF. CDR3 nucleotides: TGCAGTGCTACCCCCCAGGATAGCTCCTACGAGCAGTACTTC. The rearrangement links TRBV20-1 to TRBJ2-7; no clear D. The V gene's germline CDR1 is DFQATT and CDR2 SNEGSKA (reference sequence). This CDR3 has 14 residues. V gave up 4 bases and J gave up 0 bases, with 13 bases separating them.

This clonotype turned up a few times. This chain connects TRBV19 to TRBJ1-5, with D perhaps TRBD1 (6 bases). Trimming cost V 4 bases and J 3 bases, with 13 bases left between them. CDR3 length: 15 residues. Per germline, CDR1 LNHDA and CDR2 SQIVND (reference sequence). CDR3 DNA sequence: TGTGCCAGTAGTAATTGGGGGACATTCAATCAGCCCCAGCATTTT. This sequence encodes CASSNWGTFNQPQHF.

This rearrangement joins TRBV19 to TRBJ1-5; tentative D call: TRBD1 (5 bases). CDR1 LNHDA and CDR2 SQIVND come from the germline V gene (reference sequence). The CDR3 covers 16 residues. V shed 2 bases and J shed 0 bases, with 11 bases lying between them. CDR3 in amino acids: CASSITSGGSNQPQHF. CDR3 DNA sequence: TGTGCCAGTAGTATAACGTCGGGGGGTAGCAATCAGCCCCAGCATTTT.

V usage is TRBV7-3 and J usage is TRBJ2-2; a weak D match, TRBD2 (7 bases). Per the germline V gene, CDR1 is SGHTA and CDR2 is FQGTGA. V gave up 5 bases and J gave up 3 bases, with 19 bases separating them. CDR3 length: 17 amino acids. CDR3 DNA: TGTGCCAGCAGCCGGGCGGGGGCCCAGAGAGACACCGGGGAGCTGTTTTTT. Translating gives CASSRAGAQRDTGELFF. The full variable domain, with the rest looked up from reference TRBV7-3 and TRBJ2-2, is GAGVSQTPSNKVTEKGKYVELRCDPISGHTALYWYRQSLGQGPEFLIYFQGTGAADDSGLPNDRFFAVRPEGSVSTLKIQRTERGDSAVYLCASSRAGAQRDTGELFFGEGSRLTVL.

In the case of this clonotype: This may stem from a read error, because a much larger clone lies one nucleotide away. This CDR3 fails to terminate in the conserved phenylalanine or tryptophan, so it likely reflects a read error. The chain joins TRBV29-1 to TRBJ2-5; TRBD1 aligns across 7 bases. From germline, CDR1 is SQVTM and CDR2 ANQGSEA. This CDR3 is 14 amino acids long. Trimming at V came to 3 bases and at J to 5 bases, leaving 9 bases not matched to a gene. Here the CDR3 reads CSVEEQGLLETQYL. DNA of the CDR3: TGCAGCGTTGAGGAACAGGGGTTGCTCGAGACCCAGTACCTC.

This clonotype was detected only a few times. The gene calls are TRBV20-1 and TRBJ2-5; TRBD2 aligns across 13 bases. The CDR3 spans 15 residues. Germline CDR1 is DFQATT and CDR2 is SNEGSKA (reference sequence). Losses at the gene ends were 1 base for V and 5 bases for J; bases not matched to a gene: 4. CDR3 sequence reads: CSARAPGLAGETQYF. The CDR3 bases are TGCAGTGCTAGAGCCCCGGGACTAGCGGGGGAGACCCAGTACTTC.

The chain has TRBV28 and TRBJ2-1; 7 bases map to TRBD2. V lost 7 bases to trimming and J lost 7 bases; unmatched junction nucleotides: 13. Per the germline V gene, CDR1 is MDHEN and CDR2 is SYDVKM. The CDR3 extends over 15 amino acids. The DNA of the CDR3 is TGTGCCAGCACACCCGGCGGGAGTTCGGGGAATGAGCAGTTCTTC. Its translation: CASTPGGSSGNEQFF.

This clonotype was seen ten or more times. The J gene is TRBJ2-1, the V gene TRBV3-1; D may be TRBD1 or TRBD2 (5 bases each). CDR1 and CDR2 from the germline V gene are LGHDT and YNNKEL (reference sequence). Trimming left V 1 base short and J 9 bases short, with 19 bases between. The CDR3 is 16 amino acids. Here the CDR3 reads CASSQVASFPRGEQFF. The CDR3 bases are TGTGCCAGCAGCCAAGTGGCGAGCTTCCCGAGGGGTGAGCAGTTCTTC.

This clonotype was seen ten or more times. The gene calls are TRBV3-1 and TRBJ2-3, with D perhaps TRBD2 (5 bases). The CDR3 has 15 amino acids. Germline CDR1 and CDR2: LGHDT and YNNKEL (reference sequence). Trimming removed 4 bases at V and 3 bases at J, with 14 bases between. The CDR3 DNA follows: TGTGCCAGCAGCCGGGCGGCTAGGACTACAGATACGCAGTATTTT. Translated: CASSRAARTTDTQYF.

The V gene is TRBV12-3 or TRBV12-4, the J gene TRBJ2-3, with D unresolved. The CDR3 loop spans 15 amino acids. Trimming left V 3 bases short and J 1 base short, with 11 bases between. The CDR3 region is CASSLIQSGTDTQYF. CDR3 sequence (DNA): TGTGCCAGCAGTTTGATACAGTCCGGCACAGATACGCAGTATTTT.

This clonotype was recorded a few times. This sequence joins TRBV14 and TRBJ1-5; unclear D gene. The CDR3 spans 19 residues. Looked up from germline, CDR1 is SGHDN and CDR2 is FVKESK. V shed 4 bases and J shed 0 bases, with 22 bases lying between them. CDR3: CASSPRHVVGLRSNQPQHF. As DNA, the CDR3 is TGTGCCAGCAGCCCAAGACATGTGGTAGGGTTGCGTAGCAATCAGCCCCAGCATTTT.

This clonotype was observed at least ten times. CDR3 loop: CASSLGGALSSYNEQFF. As DNA, the CDR3 is TGTGCCAGCAGTTTAGGGGGGGCCCTAAGCTCCTACAATGAGCAGTTCTTC. The V gene is TRBV27, the J gene TRBJ2-1, with D possibly matching TRBD2 (7 bases). The germline V gene has CDR1 MNHEY and CDR2 SMNVEV (reference sequence). The CDR3 covers 17 residues. V was shortened by 2 bases and J by 0 bases, with 14 bases between the two germline ends.

This rearrangement joins TRBV6-1 to TRBJ2-7; D is unclear. CDR3 length: 13 amino acids. Per the germline V gene, CDR1 is MNHNS and CDR2 is SASEGT. Trimming pared 7 bases from V and 3 bases from J, leaving 13 bases between. The CDR3 spells CASTISSDYEQYF. The CDR3 DNA reads as TGTGCCAGCACCATTTCCTCGGACTACGAGCAGTACTTC.

This clonotype was counted between two and nine times. The CDR3 protein is CASGLGASGAQYF. CDR3 nucleotides: TGTGCTAGTGGTTTGGGCGCCTCAGGGGCCCAGTACTTC. The rearrangement links TRBV12-5 to TRBJ2-5, with D possibly being TRBD1 (6 bases). V shed 1 base and J shed 9 bases, with 12 bases lying between them. In germline, CDR1 is LGHNT, CDR2 FRNRAP. This CDR3 has 13 amino acids.

CDR3: CASKRTGAGNTIYF. The CDR3 nucleotides are TGCGCCAGCAAAAGGACAGGGGCGGGAAACACCATATATTTT. This chain connects TRBV5-1 to TRBJ1-3; 9 nucleotides match TRBD1. This CDR3 has 14 residues. V lost 6 bases to trimming and J lost 4 bases; unmatched junction nucleotides: 5. The germline V gene has CDR1 SGHRS and CDR2 YFSETQ.

The table lists this clonotype with many counts. The V gene is TRBV7-4, the J gene TRBJ2-7; D possibly corresponds to TRBD1 (6 bases). The CDR3 contains 18 residues. Between the trimmed V and J ends, which lost 3 bases and 3 bases, there was a span of 24 bases. Germline assignment: CDR1 SGHVT and CDR2 SQSDAQ. CDR3 sequence reads: CASSFRLKDSVPNYEQYF. CDR3 sequence (DNA): TGTGCCAGCAGCTTCCGTCTAAAGGACAGCGTACCTAACTACGAGCAGTACTTC.

This chain connects TRBV4-1 to TRBJ2-7; D gene unclear. Trimming cost V 4 bases and J 3 bases, with 13 bases left between them. This CDR3 has 14 amino acids. Germline CDR1 is MGHRA and CDR2 is YSYEKL. The CDR3 coding sequence is TGCGCCAGCAGCCTACTCCCTGCCGTCTACGAGCAGTACTTC. This sequence encodes CASSLLPAVYEQYF.

J is TRBJ2-5 and V is TRBV18; TRBD1 matches 10 bases. The CDR3 has 15 amino acids. Per the germline V gene, CDR1 is KGHSH and CDR2 is LQKENI. V was pared by 3 bases and J by 5 bases, with 6 bases of the junction left unmatched. The CDR3 DNA sequence: TGTGCCAGCTCACCCGGACAGGGGGTCCGCGAGACCCAGTACTTC. Translating gives CASSPGQGVRETQYF.

This clonotype was seen ten or more times. The chain uses TRBV7-9 and TRBJ2-1; 12 positions agree with TRBD2. Germline loops: CDR1 SEHNR, CDR2 FQNEAQ (reference sequence). V lost 7 bases, J lost 0 bases, and 13 bases stayed unmatched. The CDR3 is made up of 19 amino acids. CDR3 protein: CASTTPLAGGPLSYNEQFF. In DNA form, the CDR3 reads TGTGCCAGCACCACACCCCTAGCGGGAGGGCCCCTCTCCTACAATGAGCAGTTCTTC.

This rearrangement joins TRBV5-1 to TRBJ2-1; weak D call: TRBD2 (6 bases). CDR3 size: 12 residues. With 2 bases removed from V and 15 bases from J, the gap between germline ends came to 15 bases. Germline-derived CDR1 and CDR2 are SGHRS and YFSETQ. The CDR3: CASSFPGEGPFF. The CDR3 DNA is TGCGCCAGCAGCTTCCCGGGAGAAGGTCCGTTCTTC.

This clonotype has ten or more counts. The chain carries TRBV2 and TRBJ2-3; D possibly uses TRBD1 or TRBD2 (5 bases each). Germline V gene sequence: CDR1 SNHLY, CDR2 FYNNEI. Trimming took 7 bases from V and 6 from J, leaving 20 bases between them. The CDR3 consists of 15 residues. The CDR3 DNA sequence: TGTGCCAGCACTCCTCAGGGACGGGCCTGGGATACGCAGTATTTT. It specifies CASTPQGRAWDTQYF.

This clonotype was detected only a few times. V and J are TRBV5-4 and TRBJ2-1; TRBD2 aligns across 15 bases. V dropped 3 bases and J dropped 4; count of bases not matched to a gene: 8. The CDR3 spans 18 residues. CDR1 is SGHNT, CDR2 YYREEE, per germline (reference sequence). DNA of the CDR3: TGTGCCAGCAGCTCCCGGACTAGCGGGAGGGCCGGGTACAATGAGCAGTTCTTC. Encoded protein: CASSSRTSGRAGYNEQFF.

The rearrangement uses TRBV11-2 and TRBJ2-3, with D perhaps matching TRBD1 or TRBD2 (5 bases each). This CDR3 contains 15 residues. The germline gives CDR1 SGHAT, CDR2 FQNNGV. V shed 5 bases and J shed 0 bases, with 12 bases lying between them. For the CDR3, the DNA is TGTGCCAGCAGCCTCGGGACCTCTAGCACAGATACGCAGTATTTT. Residues: CASSLGTSSTDTQYF.

This chain links TRBV2 with TRBJ2-1; 8 nucleotides line up with TRBD2. The junction had 12 bases not matched to a gene; V was cut back by 10 bases and J by 10 bases. The CDR3 loop spans 13 amino acids. Germline loops: CDR1 SNHLY, CDR2 FYNNEI. The DNA of the CDR3 is TGTGCCACCGTAACGGGGGGGGGGTTCGAGCAGTTCTTC. It is translated as CATVTGGGFEQFF.

V usage is TRBV29-1 and J usage is TRBJ2-7; 8 nucleotides match TRBD2. The germline V gene encodes CDR1 SQVTM and CDR2 ANQGSEA. The CDR3 sequence is 15 residues long. The J segment lost 4 bases and the V segment lost 7 bases, leaving 15 bases of the junction unmatched. CDR3 DNA: TGCAGCGCCACTTTCCAGCGGGAGTTTAGTTACGAGCAGTACTTC. Translated, it gives CSATFQREFSYEQYF.

Many counts were recorded for this clonotype. V is TRBV12-3 or TRBV12-4 and J is TRBJ1-1; the D is unclear. The CDR3 covers 12 residues. Trimming pared 7 bases from V and 1 base from J, leaving 7 bases between. This CDR3 reads CASIEKNTEAFF. CDR3 nucleotide sequence: TGTGCCAGCATTGAGAAGAACACTGAAGCTTTCTTT.

This chain uses TRBV6-2 or TRBV6-3 with TRBJ2-3; D unresolved. Germline CDR1 reads MNHEY; CDR2 reads SVGEGT. Trimming left V 2 bases short and J 5 bases short, with 11 bases between. The CDR3 is made up of 14 amino acids. The chain's CDR3 is CASSYPMLEDTQYF. The CDR3 nucleotides read TGTGCCAGCAGTTACCCGATGCTGGAAGATACGCAGTATTTT.

This clonotype was seen many times. The chain carries TRBV3-1 and TRBJ1-1; 9 bases are a match to TRBD1. Trimming took 4 bases from V and 0 from J; bases not matched to a gene: 9. This CDR3 is 17 amino acids long. Per germline, CDR1 LGHDT and CDR2 YNNKEL (reference sequence). In DNA, the CDR3 is TGTGCCAGCAGCCCCCGGACAGGGGAAGGCATGAACACTGAAGCTTTCTTT. This codes for CASSPRTGEGMNTEAFF.